The 16 T cell receptor beta chains in this list originate from one sample, sequenced in a study of cytomegalovirus exposure and HLA in healthy donors. PCR primers comprised 60 Vbeta and 13 Jbeta primers. This table comes from immunoSEQ multiplex PCR, and its TCRdb copy is limited to in-frame clones, with some not included. The profile covers 180,000 or so clones, with 77% appearing a single time and 3% to 4.5% taken by the ten largest. Sequencing was carried out using PBMCs. Receptor source: a woman aged 55 to 70 in good health and CMV-seropositive.

The V call is TRBV6-4, the J call TRBJ2-1, with 9 bases matching TRBD1. In germline, CDR1 is MRHNA, CDR2 SNTAGT. The CDR3 has 15 amino acids. The V and J ends lost 5 bases and 3 bases, in that order; junction bases with no gene match: 5. The chain's CDR3 is CASSPGQGRYNEQFF. For the CDR3, the DNA is TGTGCCAGCAGTCCGGGACAGGGTCGCTACAATGAGCAGTTCTTC.

The chain employs TRBV7-9 and TRBJ2-3; 9 bases map to TRBD1. Germline values: CDR1 SEHNR, CDR2 FQNEAQ (reference sequence). The trim removed 5 bases at V and 0 bases at J, leaving 12 bases unmatched. The CDR3 contains 18 residues. The CDR3 loop reads CASSGPRTGVVSTDTQYF. For the CDR3, the DNA is TGTGCCAGCAGCGGACCAAGGACAGGGGTTGTGAGCACAGATACGCAGTATTTT.

Regarding this clone: This sample also contains other DNA sequences that code for the same CDR3. V is TRBV5-6 and J is TRBJ2-3, with D possibly matching TRBD1 (5 bases). The CDR3 has 14 residues. The V gene's germline CDR1 is SGHDT and CDR2 YYEEEE. V lost 5 bases and J lost 2, with 12 bases in between. The CDR3 region is CASSRQGNTDTQYF. The CDR3 region has the DNA TGTGCCAGCAGTCGGCAGGGAAACACAGATACGCAGTATTTT.

The chain has TRBV30 and TRBJ1-2; tentative D call: TRBD1 (5 bases). Germline V CDR1 and CDR2: GTSNPN, SVGIG (reference sequence). The CDR3 is made up of 12 amino acids. Trimming took off 8 bases at V and 6 bases at J, with 16 bases between the two ends. The CDR3, as DNA: TGTGCCCTCGGGGGGGAGGTAGATGGCTACACCTTC. Translation gives CALGGEVDGYTF.

This clone was recorded once. The chain uses TRBV5-1 and TRBJ2-7, with D perhaps TRBD2 (6 bases). Trimming removed 0 bases from V and 5 bases from J, with 18 bases in between. The CDR3 is 16 residues long. Germline V gene data show CDR1 as SGHRS and CDR2 as YFSETQ. The CDR3 sequence: CASSLGAGWAQDEQYF. CDR3 nucleotides: TGCGCCAGCAGCTTGGGAGCGGGTTGGGCTCAAGACGAGCAGTACTTC.

The rearrangement uses TRBV6-5 and TRBJ2-7, with D perhaps TRBD1 (6 bases). The V gene lost 1 base and the J gene lost 2 bases, with 9 bases spanning the gap. CDR3 size: 14 residues. The germline CDR1 and CDR2 sequences are MNHEY and SVGAGI. DNA of the CDR3: TGTGCCAGCAGTTACTACCAGGGGCCCTACGAGCAGTACTTC. Residues: CASSYYQGPYEQYF.

The CDR3 DNA reads as TGTGCCTGGAGGCGCCATACAGGGGTTTCTGGAAACACCATATATTTT. This codes for CAWRRHTGVSGNTIYF. This chain uses TRBV30 with TRBJ1-3, with 7 bases matching TRBD1. There are 16 residues in the CDR3. CDR1 is GTSNPN, CDR2 SVGIG, per germline (reference sequence). Trimming at V came to 3 bases and at J to 1 base, leaving 9 bases not matched to a gene.

V gene TRBV5-5 combines with J gene TRBJ2-5, with 8 nucleotides matching TRBD2. The CDR3 totals 15 residues. Germline assignment: CDR1 SGHKS and CDR2 YYEKEE (reference sequence). Germline trimming cut 5 bases from V and 1 base from J; bases unmatched to any gene: 7. CDR3 sequence reads: CASSPRGGFQETQYF. CDR3 nucleotides: TGTGCCAGCAGTCCCCGGGGGGGTTTCCAAGAGACCCAGTACTTC.

CDR3 residues: CAWSVGTGDEKLFF. CDR3 DNA sequence: TGTGCCTGGAGTGTAGGGACAGGGGATGAAAAACTGTTTTTT. The rearrangement links TRBV30 to TRBJ1-4, with 10 bases fitting TRBD1. The germline V gene has CDR1 GTSNPN and CDR2 SVGIG (reference sequence). This CDR3 is built from 14 residues. Germline trimming cut 0 bases from V and 6 bases from J; bases unmatched to any gene: 1.

The chain has TRBV27 and TRBJ2-3; 9 nucleotides agree with TRBD2. V trimming: 3 bases; J trimming: 2 bases; junction bases outside the gene matches: 15. Germline CDR1 and CDR2: MNHEY and SMNVEV (reference sequence). This CDR3 contains 19 residues. The CDR3 sequence is CASSFDRLAASSFTDTQYF. CDR3 sequence (DNA): TGTGCCAGCAGTTTCGATCGACTAGCGGCAAGTTCGTTCACAGATACGCAGTATTTT.

The rearrangement joins TRBV2 to TRBJ2-1; 10 bases are shared with TRBD1. Germline V gene lookup returns CDR1 SNHLY and CDR2 FYNNEI. The junction had 1 base not matched to a gene; V was cut back by 6 bases and J by 8 bases. The CDR3 totals 12 residues. CDR3 protein: CASRTGGHEQFF. The CDR3 DNA follows: TGTGCCAGCAGGACAGGGGGCCATGAGCAGTTCTTC.

This clone occurred a few times. This rearrangement joins TRBV4-1 to TRBJ2-2; 13 bases line up with TRBD2. Per the germline V gene, CDR1 is MGHRA and CDR2 is YSYEKL. V lost 4 bases and J lost 2; bases outside the gene matches: 1. The CDR3 has 16 residues. For the CDR3, the DNA is TGCGCCAGCAGCCGGACTAGCGGGGGTAACACCGGGGAGCTGTTTTTT. Amino acid sequence: CASSRTSGGNTGELFF.

V usage is TRBV28 and J usage is TRBJ1-6; D gene uncertain. CDR1 and CDR2 from the germline V gene are MDHEN and SYDVKM. V shed 2 bases and J shed 6 bases, with 8 bases lying between them. The CDR3 is 14 residues long. As DNA, the CDR3 is TGTGCCAGCAGTTTAGGGCAGGTTAATTCACCCCTCCACTTT. Amino acids: CASSLGQVNSPLHF.

V and J are TRBV4-2 and TRBJ2-5; no reliable D call. This CDR3 is 12 amino acids long. Germline-derived CDR1 and CDR2 are LGHNA and YNFKEQ. V gave up 3 bases and J gave up 4 bases, with 6 bases separating them. The CDR3 protein is CASSHSRETQYF. The CDR3 DNA reads as TGTGCCAGCAGCCACTCTCGAGAGACCCAGTACTTC.

The chain uses TRBV6-5 and TRBJ1-3, with 8 bases matching TRBD1. This CDR3 has 15 amino acids. Unmatched junction bases numbered 10, after V lost 8 bases and J lost 4 bases. The germline V gene encodes CDR1 MNHEY and CDR2 SVGAGI. In DNA form, the CDR3 reads TGTGCCAGCGGTTTATCCGGGACAGGAGGAAACACCATATATTTT. Its translation is CASGLSGTGGNTIYF.

The chain links TRBV15 to TRBJ2-1; possible D gene TRBD1, 6 bases. The CDR3 covers 15 residues. The germline CDR1 and CDR2 sequences are LNHNV and YYDKDF (reference sequence). V shed 1 base and J shed 5 bases, with 12 bases lying between them. The CDR3: CATSRALTGNNEQFF. The CDR3 region has the DNA TGTGCCACCAGCAGAGCCCTCACAGGGAACAATGAGCAGTTCTTC. The complete variable domain, with remaining parts taken from reference TRBV15 and TRBJ2-1, reads DAMVIQNPRYQVTQFGKPVTLSCSQTLNHNVMYWYQQKSSQAPKLLFHYYDKDFNNEADTPDNFQSRRPNTSFCFLDIRSPGLGDTAMYLCATSRALTGNNEQFFGPGTRLTVL.